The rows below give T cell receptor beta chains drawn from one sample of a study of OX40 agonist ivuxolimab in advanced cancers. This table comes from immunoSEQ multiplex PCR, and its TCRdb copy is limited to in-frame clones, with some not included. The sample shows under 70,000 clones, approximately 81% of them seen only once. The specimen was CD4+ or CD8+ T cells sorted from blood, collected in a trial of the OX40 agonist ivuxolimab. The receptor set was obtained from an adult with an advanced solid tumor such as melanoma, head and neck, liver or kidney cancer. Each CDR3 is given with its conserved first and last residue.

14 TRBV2 CASSERQSSYEQYF
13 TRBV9 CASSGQGFETQYF
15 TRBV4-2 CASSQAGGGGEKLFF
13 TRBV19 CASRGQGGNEQFF
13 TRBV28 CASQRAAYNEQFF
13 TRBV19 CASSRPGSYEQYF
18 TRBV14 CASSQDKLAGGLVYEQFF
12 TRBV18 CASSMGVNEQFF
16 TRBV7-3 CASSSLKAANTDTQYF
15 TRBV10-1 CASSESTQAPETQYF
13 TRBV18 CANSPDPSDEQYF
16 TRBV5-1 CASSPRGRSSYNEQFF
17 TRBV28 CASSSTSGRSSYNEQFF
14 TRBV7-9 CASSLGSGANVLTF
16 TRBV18 CASSLPGQGNDYGYTF
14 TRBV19 CASTMTGFGGTQYF